A single sample is the source of the 9 T cell receptor beta chains below, sequenced in a study of cytomegalovirus exposure and HLA in healthy donors. TCRdb's copy holds only in-frame clones and misses some; the assay was immunoSEQ multiplex PCR. This repertoire shows more than 250,000 clones, roughly 89% found once; its top ten account for over 0.8%. Specimen: PBMCs. These receptors all stem from a woman aged 18-29 years in good health and CMV-seronegative.

The chain has TRBV6-5 and TRBJ1-4, with TRBD1 matching 8 bases. CDR1 MNHEY and CDR2 SVGAGI come from the germline V gene. V lost 6 bases and J lost 5; bases outside the gene matches: 5. CDR3 size: 14 residues. The CDR3 loop reads CASRPTGGNEKLFF. The CDR3 region has the DNA TGTGCCAGCAGACCTACAGGGGGAAATGAAAAACTGTTTTTT.

This clone was seen only once. The V gene is TRBV7-2, the J gene TRBJ2-1; 7 bases agree with TRBD2. CDR3 length: 17 residues. V was clipped by 0 bases and J by 4 bases; unmatched bases: 9. Looked up from germline, CDR1 is SGHTA and CDR2 is FQGNSA. The DNA for the CDR3 is TGTGCCAGCAGCTTAGCAGGCGGGAGTCCTTATTACAATGAGCAGTTCTTC. It specifies CASSLAGGSPYYNEQFF.

The chain is built from TRBV7-6 and TRBJ2-1; a weak D match, TRBD2 (6 bases). V was clipped by 8 bases and J by 2 bases, with 19 bases between them. Germline lookup yields CDR1 SGHVS and CDR2 FNYEAQ. This CDR3 region has 16 residues. The DNA for the CDR3 is TGTGCCAGCTGTAGAACGGGAGCAATACCCTACAATGAGCAGTTCTTC. Protein: CASCRTGAIPYNEQFF.

The V call is TRBV28, the J call TRBJ2-7, with 8 bases fitting TRBD2. V dropped 5 bases and J dropped 0; count of bases not matched to a gene: 6. CDR3 length: 15 residues. Germline CDR1 and CDR2: MDHEN and SYDVKM. CDR3 in amino acids: CASSPLAVSSYEQYF. DNA for the CDR3: TGTGCCAGCAGTCCACTAGCGGTAAGCTCCTACGAGCAGTACTTC.

J is TRBJ1-4 and V is TRBV2, with TRBD1 matching 8 bases. The J segment lost 2 bases and the V segment lost 8 bases, leaving 7 bases of the junction unmatched. This CDR3 is 15 amino acids long. Germline V CDR1 and CDR2: SNHLY, FYNNEI. CDR3 nucleotide sequence: TGTGCCAGCGACAGGGGTTTTCTGACTAATGAAAAACTGTTTTTT. It encodes CASDRGFLTNEKLFF.

This chain uses TRBV18 with TRBJ1-1, with a possible D match to TRBD1 (5 bases). This CDR3 has 11 residues. Germline V gene sequence: CDR1 KGHSH, CDR2 LQKENI. V was clipped by 6 bases and J by 5 bases, with 7 bases between them. The DNA for the CDR3 is TGTGCCAGCTCCGGGGGGACTGAAGCTTTCTTT. This gives the protein CASSGGTEAFF.

V gene TRBV5-1 combines with J gene TRBJ2-3; possible D gene TRBD1, 6 bases. The CDR3 runs 15 residues. Deletions cut 1 base from V and 2 bases from J, with 11 bases between. The germline V gene has CDR1 SGHRS and CDR2 YFSETQ. This chain's CDR3 is CASSLWAGVTDTQYF. For the CDR3, the DNA is TGCGCCAGCAGCTTGTGGGCAGGGGTCACAGATACGCAGTATTTT.

The genes are TRBV2 and TRBJ2-1; the match to TRBD1 covers 8 bases. V dropped 2 bases and J dropped 6; count of bases not matched to a gene: 9. The CDR3 has 16 residues. Germline V gene lookup returns CDR1 SNHLY and CDR2 FYNNEI. For the CDR3, the DNA is TGTGCCAGCAGTGAAACCGGACGACAGGGGCCCAATGAGCAGTTCTTC. Its protein product is CASSETGRQGPNEQFF.

This chain joins TRBV21-1 and TRBJ2-7; the table's D call of TRBD2 was not tested on the DNA. TRBV21-1 has pseudogene status. The CDR3 extends over 13 amino acids. CDR3 region: CASSKTSVYEQYF. For the CDR3, the DNA is TGTGCCAGCAGCAAGACTAGCGTCTACGAGCAGTACTTC.